The 2 T cell receptor beta chains presented below share a single source sample, sequenced in a study of esophageal squamous cell carcinoma under preoperative chemotherapy listed by TCRdb under 2018. The library was prepared using PCR. TCRdb shows the sequencer as HiSeq X Ten. TCRdb ran its own pipeline on the public reads, namely fastp trimming at Q25 and MiXCR clone calling, and kept in-frame beta chains. Rows are unified per CDR3 protein, each entry keeping the most common DNA and genes. The sample contains around 9,300 distinct CDR3 sequences, around 48% of them found a single time. Of the sample, 14% is held by the ten largest clones. The sample's time point, from its label and the paper: after preoperative PTX-NDP chemotherapy. This material was obtained from a patient given preoperative chemotherapy. The receptors stem from a human donor with esophageal squamous cell carcinoma. The donor label of this sample is uncertain.

As concerns this clonotype: Relative to the germline gene, one junction end is altered; a read error may explain this. J is TRBJ2-3 and V is TRBV27; 8 positions match TRBD2. The CDR3 extends over 15 amino acids. CDR1 is MNHEY and CDR2 is SMNVEV in the germline V gene (reference sequence). CDR3 nucleotide sequence: TGTGCCAGGGGTTTTGGGCTAGCGGGCAAAGAGACGCAGTATTTC. It specifies CARGFGLAGKETQYF.

This clonotype was seen a single time. The chain carries TRBV10-3 and TRBJ2-3, with no clear D. Germline CDR1 is ENHRY and CDR2 is SYGVKD. CDR3 size: 12 residues. CDR3 loop: CAGKAPKNTQYF. Here the CDR3 DNA reads TGTGCGGGGAAGGCTCCAAAGAATACGCAGTATTTT.